The clone carrying this T cell receptor (beta chain) has only a few counts. As yet, its antigen is unknown. A sample-barcoded 5' primer and a J-beta primer mix were used in a second PCR of about 7 to 12 cycles. Every sample gave at least 2.5 million paired-end reads containing CDR3. MiXCR was run by TCRdb on the 5' RACE reads, yielding one entry per CDR3 protein. The table records about 1,400,000 distinct CDR3 sequences, roughly 45% of them present only once. Samples each had at least 6 micrograms of total RNA extracted. This record comes from a study of blood T cells in healthy people across ages. Study observations and caveats: Diversity estimated from one million T cells was considered an underestimate.

V lost 2 bases and J 8 bases, leaving 12 bases between the germline ends. Germline assignment: CDR1 SGHAT and CDR2 FQNNGV. This CDR3 comprises 13 residues. The clonotype was recovered from a young woman in good health. This sequence joins TRBV11-2 and TRBJ1-1, with D uncertain. The sequenced sample was blood. The CDR3 DNA reads TGTGCCAGCAGCTTATTAGAGTACGCGGAAGCTTTCTTT. It specifies CASSLLEYAEAFF.